The text below deals with one T cell receptor beta chain. Trimming pared 0 bases from V and 3 bases from J, leaving 4 bases between. The CDR3 contains 13 residues. CDR1 is SGHTA, CDR2 FQGNSA, per germline. This sample is part of a study of blood T cell repertoires in COVID-19. Across the study: The cDNA or gDNA used as material had been derived from T cells, B-cell-depleted T cells, or PBMCs.

Methods used by the authors: How many nucleated cells were present was estimated from reference gene primer amplification. Produced via immunoSEQ multiplex PCR; TCRdb's table is partial and in-frame only. V and J calls and clone size are copied from that table; D and trimming were computed from the DNA. The table lists approximately 280,000 clones, around 90% of them singletons. The clonotype originates from a woman under 30 with acute COVID-19. Input material: PBMCs or T cells enriched from blood (not recorded which). The chain carries TRBV7-2 and TRBJ2-3; D remains unclear. The CDR3 is CASSLAPTDTQYF. The CDR3 bases are TGTGCCAGCAGCTTAGCTCCTACAGATACGCAGTATTTT.